The rows below give T cell receptor beta chains drawn from one sample of a study of OX40 agonist ivuxolimab in advanced cancers. Repertoires were generated with immunoSEQ multiplex PCR, while TCRdb's copy carries only in-frame clones and drops some. The sample lists about 22,000 clones; 70% to 90% were seen once. This specimen was CD4+ or CD8+ T cells sorted from blood, taken in a trial of the OX40 agonist ivuxolimab. The receptors come from an adult with an advanced solid tumor such as melanoma, head and neck, liver or kidney cancer. Both conserved end residues are part of each CDR3. The D gene is left open where the match is weak. Clone size is stated in some rows and not others, as once, few, many or a class when expanded.

j_gene | len | abundance | d_gene | v_gene | CDR3nt | CDR3aa
TRBJ1-2 | 17 | - | - | TRBV7-9 | TGTGCCAGCAGCTTAGTAACCAGACGGAGGGGACTATCTGGCTACACCTTC | CASSLVTRRRGLSGYTF
TRBJ2-7 | 14 | - | - | TRBV7-3 | TGTGCCAGCAGCTTAATTGGGGTCTCCTACGAGCAGTACTTC | CASSLIGVSYEQYF
TRBJ1-2 | 11 | - | - | TRBV4-1 | TGCGCCAGCAGTGGGGTCAGTGGCTACACCTTC | CASSGVSGYTF
TRBJ2-1 | 18 | medium-sized | TRBD2 | TRBV29-1 | TGCAGCTTCCAAGGACTAGCGGGAGCGCGAAGCTCCTACAATGAGCAGTTCTTC | CSFQGLAGARSSYNEQFF
TRBJ2-7 | 15 | - | TRBD2 | TRBV4-2 | TGTGCCAGCAGCCAAGAACTAGCGGGTTCCTACGAGCAGTACTTC | CASSQELAGSYEQYF
TRBJ2-7 | 14 | - | - | TRBV11-2 | TGTGCCAGCAGAGATAACTTGGGCGGTTACGAGCAGTACTTC | CASRDNLGGYEQYF
TRBJ1-1 | 15 | - | TRBD1 | TRBV9 | TGTGCCAGCAGCGTAGAGGGAGGGGGCAACACTGAAGCTTTCTTT | CASSVEGGGNTEAFF
TRBJ2-3 | 16 | - | - | TRBV14 | TGTGCCAGCAGCCAAGGAAACAGGCCTAGCACAGATACGCAGTATTTT | CASSQGNRPSTDTQYF
TRBJ2-2 | 14 | few | TRBD2 | TRBV6-6 | TGTGCCAGCAGCCGGGGGGGAGGTACCGGGGAGCTGTTTTTT | CASSRGGGTGELFF
TRBJ2-1 | 14 | - | TRBD2 | TRBV10-2 | TGCGCCAGCAGTGAGAAACTAGCGGGGTCCCCTCAGTTCTTC | CASSEKLAGSPQFF
TRBJ1-4 | 17 | - | - | TRBV19 | TGTGCCAGTAGTATAGGTAGAGGGCAGTTCTTCCATGAAAAACTGTTTTTT | CASSIGRGQFFHEKLFF
TRBJ1-3 | 15 | - | - | TRBV27 | TGTGCCAGCAGCCTAGCAGGGGTGGCTGGAAACACCATATATTTT | CASSLAGVAGNTIYF
TRBJ1-2 | 13 | - | TRBD1 | TRBV27 | TGTGCCAGCAGTCCAGGGGACAGGGGAGGCTACACCTTC | CASSPGDRGGYTF
TRBJ2-7 | 14 | - | - | TRBV21-1 | TGTGCCAGCAGCAAAGAAGCGGGAAACTACGAGCAGTACTTC | CASSKEAGNYEQYF
TRBJ1-2 | 13 | - | - | TRBV7-6 | TGTGCCAGCAGCTTAGAAGGGCAGTATGGCTACACCTTC | CASSLEGQYGYTF
TRBJ2-7 | 16 | - | TRBD1 | TRBV6-6 | TGTGCCAGCAGCCAAAGTCGACAGGGCCTTTTCGGCGAGCAGTACTTC | CASSQSRQGLFGEQYF
TRBJ2-1 | 13 | - | - | TRBV4-2 | TGTGCCAGCAGCCAAGTGCAGTACAATGAGCAGTTCTTC | CASSQVQYNEQFF
TRBJ2-2 | 17 | - | - | TRBV28 | TGTGCCAGCAGTTTAAACGAAGGGACGGAGAACACCGGGGAGCTGTTTTTT | CASSLNEGTENTGELFF
TRBJ2-3 | 15 | medium-sized | - | TRBV7-3 | TGTGCCAGCAGCTTAACTTCCGGGCTCCTCGACGCGCAGTATTTT | CASSLTSGLLDAQYF
TRBJ1-3 | 13 | - | - | TRBV10-1 | TGCGCCAGCATGGAGGACTCTGGAAACACCATATATTTT | CASMEDSGNTIYF
TRBJ1-1 | 12 | few | - | TRBV29-1 | TGCAGCGTCTCGGAGGGGGGCACTGAAGCTTTCTTT | CSVSEGGTEAFF
TRBJ2-7 | 11 | - | - | TRBV9 | TGTGCCAGCAGCGGAGGGGACGAGCAGTACTTC | CASSGGDEQYF
TRBJ2-7 | 14 | - | - | TRBV11-2 | TGTGCCAGCAGCTTAGGGGTCTTAGACTACGAGCAGTACTTC | CASSLGVLDYEQYF
TRBJ2-5 | 13 | - | - | TRBV7-9 | TGTGCCAGCAGCTTAGGGCACCCTAAAGACCAGTACTTC | CASSLGHPKDQYF
TRBJ2-3 | 14 | - | - | TRBV11-2 | TGTGCCAGCAGCTTACAACGAGGGTCAGATACGCAGTATTTT | CASSLQRGSDTQYF
TRBJ2-1 | 20 | - | TRBD2 | TRBV29-1 | TGCAGCGTTGAGGGGATTTCAGGGACTAGCGGGAGGAGCTCCTACAATGAGCAGTTCTTC | CSVEGISGTSGRSSYNEQFF
TRBJ2-1 | 13 | - | - | TRBV30 | TGTGCCTGGAGTGTCATAGCGTTCAATGAGCAGTTCTTC | CAWSVIAFNEQFF
TRBJ2-1 | 15 | - | TRBD1 | TRBV6-1 | TGTGCCAGCAACTCGGGACAGGGCTTTTACAATGAGCAGTTCTTC | CASNSGQGFYNEQFF
TRBJ2-7 | 10 | - | - | TRBV2 | TGTGCCAGCAGGGACTACGAGCAGTACTTC | CASRDYEQYF
TRBJ2-6 | 15 | - | TRBD1 | TRBV30 | TGTGCCTGGACCGGGACAGGGACTGGGGCCAACGTCCTGACTTTC | CAWTGTGTGANVLTF
TRBJ2-1 | 15 | - | TRBD1 | TRBV18 | TGTGCCAGCTCACCCCCGGGACAGGGCTGGAATGAGCAGTTCTTC | CASSPPGQGWNEQFF
TRBJ1-5 | 12 | - | - | TRBV6-5 | TGTGCCAGCAGCCTAATCAATCAGCCCCAGCATTTT | CASSLINQPQHF
TRBJ2-7 | 15 | - | TRBD1 | TRBV28 | TGTGCCAGCAGTTTAATTGGTCAGGGGGCTTACGAGCAGTACTTC | CASSLIGQGAYEQYF
TRBJ2-1 | 13 | - | - | TRBV11-3 | TGTGCCAGCAGCTTAGGAACAGTCAATGAGCAGTTCTTC | CASSLGTVNEQFF
TRBJ2-7 | 14 | - | - | TRBV4-2 | TGTGCCAGCAGCCAAGTGACAGAATCCTACGAGCAGTACTTC | CASSQVTESYEQYF
TRBJ1-1 | 15 | - | TRBD1 | TRBV5-4 | TGCGCCAGCAGCGAAAGGACAGGGGGCTTCACTGAAGCTTTCTTT | CASSERTGGFTEAFF
TRBJ2-7 | 14 | once | - | TRBV7-9 | TGTGCCAGCAGCCTCAGGGGCGACCCCTACGAGCAGTACTTC | CASSLRGDPYEQYF
TRBJ2-1 | 18 | - | TRBD2 | TRBV27 | TGTGCCACGATGGAGACTAGCGGGAGGGGAGTAAATAACAATGAGCAGTTCTTC | CATMETSGRGVNNNEQFF
TRBJ2-5 | 11 | - | - | TRBV9 | TGTGCCAGCAGCGCGGAAGAGACCCAGTACTTC | CASSAEETQYF
TRBJ2-2 | 15 | - | TRBD1 | TRBV9 | TGTGCCAGCAGCGTAGAGGACAGGGGGACCGGGGAGCTGTTTTTT | CASSVEDRGTGELFF
TRBJ2-7 | 13 | once | TRBD2 | TRBV18 | TGTGCCAGCTCACCAGATAGCGGGTACGAGCAGTACTTC | CASSPDSGYEQYF
TRBJ2-4 | 11 | - | - | TRBV2 | TGTGCCATAATAGCCAAAAACATTCAGTACTTC | CAIIAKNIQYF
TRBJ2-7 | 15 | once | - | TRBV9 | TGTGCCAGCAGCGTAGGGGCGGGTGCAAGATACGAGCAGTACTTC | CASSVGAGARYEQYF